This paragraph covers one TCR beta chain sequence. No cognate antigen has been identified for it. No clone much larger than this one lies a single base away; base qualities are absent. These data belong to a study of human T cells and chemical hapten exposure (dated by TCRdb to the early 2020s). Study-level background: For sensitization, 2% DPC in acetone was applied to a 2 cm by 2 cm area of upper inner arm skin. Patch testing was done on the upper back using Finn chambers containing 0.01% DPC, and results were scored after 6 days according to International Contact Dermatitis Research Group standards. Weekly therapeutic DPC doses were additionally applied to the scalp of patients throughout the approximately 24-week study period. Blood for TCR sequencing was provided by twenty-nine alopecia patients at one to four time points (pre-sensitization, 2, 6 and 24 weeks). Libraries were pooled for sequencing, and variation in per-sample TCR yields was attributed mainly to small differences in library volumes within the pool. This study followed changes in the peripheral blood TCR repertoire in vivo during primary and secondary sensitization of alopecia patients to the hapten diphenylcyclopropenone (DPC). The patient cohort, mostly female, included alopecia areata with under or over 50% scalp involvement, alopecia totalis and alopecia universalis. Patient blood was sampled pre-sensitization (week 0) and at 2, 6 and about 24 weeks after DPC sensitization. Broad study findings and their caveats: DPC sensitization did not change how many TCRs were above 1 in 1000 frequency, and no evidence was found of alterations in global repertoire structure. All patients had alopecia, a presumed autoimmune disease, so their immune response might differ from that of healthy individuals. Significantly more large CDR3 similarity clusters were formed by expanded TCRs than by pre-sensitization or healthy control sets, consistent with antigen-driven responses. Patch test score was positively correlated with the number of PT1 expanded TCRs, with significance at thresholds 8, 16 and 32 but not at 4. Repeated subsampling changed both the strength of the expansion versus patch-test correlation and the threshold at which that correlation became significant.

What the time point label conveys for this sample: pre-sensitization, week 0. The sample's treatment or condition, from its label and the paper: therapeutic diphenylcyclopropenone sensitization with weekly scalp DPC. At every patch-test visit, the blood draw took place before the patch test was put on. Patients were considered eligible if aged 18 to 70, diagnosed with alopecia and deemed suitable for DPC therapy, and patients were excluded if pregnant. Total RNA was isolated from unfractionated whole blood collected in Tempus Blood RNA tubes. CDR1 and CDR2 are drawn from the germline V gene (reference sequence): DFQATT, SNEGSKA. V is cut back by 0 bases and J by 4 bases, with 6 bases in the junction unmatched. From cysteine to phenylalanine, the CDR3 is 15 amino acids long. Here the CDR3 DNA is all that survives: 45 bases in frame from base 1. Library generation was performed with RACE. The data were produced on a NextSeq 500. During library preparation, unique molecular identifiers were attached to individual cDNA molecules so that TCRs could be counted quantitatively and reproducibly. Each blood RNA sample was used to sequence both TCR alpha and TCR beta chains. The paper's data handling went like this. The median number of TCRs per sample was 95,638, ranging from about 20,000 to 750,000. The Decombinator software suite was used to annotate V, J and CDR3 in the TCR reads. For the PS versus PT1 abundance plots, all samples were subsampled to the same number of TCRs (28,000). TCRs were defined as expanded if absent before sensitization and observed at least eight times at the 2-week time point. The public sequencing data were trimmed at Q25 with fastp and processed into clonotypes with MiXCR by TCRdb, which kept only in-frame beta chains. Rows with a matching CDR3 protein are joined into one entry that keeps the most common DNA and genes. TCRdb assigned the V and J calls; the authors' analysis was not used. The sample includes some 74,000 distinct CDR3 sequences, with less than 15% observed a single time. The top ten constitute 4% to 6% of the sample.

This clonotype was sampled from a woman aged 45-65 years with alopecia areata. Some clones in this sample may be carry-over from other donors' samples. The sample was whole blood, taken in connection with sensitization to the hapten diphenylcyclopropenone (DPC). The receptor chain draws on TRBV20-1 and TRBJ2-1; 7 junctional bases match TRBD2. The CDR3 in this case is CSARDSGGGYNEQFF. The sequenced DNA is TGCAGTGCTAGAGATTCCGGGGGAGGGTACAATGAGCAGTTCTTC.